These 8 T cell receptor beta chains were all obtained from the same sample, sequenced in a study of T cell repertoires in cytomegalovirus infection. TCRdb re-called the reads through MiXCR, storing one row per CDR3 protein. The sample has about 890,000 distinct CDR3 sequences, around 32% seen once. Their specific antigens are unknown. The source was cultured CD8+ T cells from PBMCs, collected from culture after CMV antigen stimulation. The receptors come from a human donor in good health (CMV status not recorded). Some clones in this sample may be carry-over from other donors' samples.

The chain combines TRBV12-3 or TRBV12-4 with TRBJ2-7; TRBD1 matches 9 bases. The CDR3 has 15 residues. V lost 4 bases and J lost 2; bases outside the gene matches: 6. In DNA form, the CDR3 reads TGTGCCAGCAGTTCCTCCGGGACAGGGACCTACGAGCAGTACTTC. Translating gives CASSSSGTGTYEQYF.

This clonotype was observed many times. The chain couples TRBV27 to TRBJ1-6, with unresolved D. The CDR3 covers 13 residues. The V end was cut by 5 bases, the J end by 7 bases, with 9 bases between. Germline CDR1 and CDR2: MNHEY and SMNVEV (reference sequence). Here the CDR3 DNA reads TGTGCCAGCAGTAGTACGGAGAATTCACCCCTCCACTTT. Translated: CASSSTENSPLHF.

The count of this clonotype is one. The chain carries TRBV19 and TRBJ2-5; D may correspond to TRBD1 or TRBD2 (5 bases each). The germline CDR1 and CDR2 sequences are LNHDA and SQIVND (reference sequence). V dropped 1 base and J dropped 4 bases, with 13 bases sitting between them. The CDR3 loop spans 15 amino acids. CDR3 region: CASSIAGRGRETQYF. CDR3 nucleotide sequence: TGTGCCAGTAGTATAGCAGGGAGAGGAAGAGAGACCCAGTACTTC.

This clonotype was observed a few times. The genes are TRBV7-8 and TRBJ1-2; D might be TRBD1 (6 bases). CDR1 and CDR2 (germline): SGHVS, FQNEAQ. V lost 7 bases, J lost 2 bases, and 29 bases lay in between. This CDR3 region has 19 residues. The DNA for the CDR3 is TGTGCCAGCACCCCTGAGCTTTGGGGCAGGGGCGCGGTGAACTATGGCTACACCTTC. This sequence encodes CASTPELWGRGAVNYGYTF.

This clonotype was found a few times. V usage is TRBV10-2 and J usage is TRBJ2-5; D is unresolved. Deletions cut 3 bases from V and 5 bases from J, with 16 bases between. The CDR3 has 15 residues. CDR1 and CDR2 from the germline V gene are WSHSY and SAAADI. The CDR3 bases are TGCGCCAGCAGTGACCAGCCCTCCCTGTCGGAGACCCAGTACTTC. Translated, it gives CASSDQPSLSETQYF.

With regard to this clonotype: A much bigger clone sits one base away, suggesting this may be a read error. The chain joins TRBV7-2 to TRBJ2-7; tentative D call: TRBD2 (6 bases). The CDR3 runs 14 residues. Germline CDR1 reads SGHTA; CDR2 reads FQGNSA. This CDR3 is CANSLNLGLYEQYF. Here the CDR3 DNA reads TGTGCCAACAGCTTAAATTTGGGACTCTACGAGCAGTACTTC.

This chain's CDR3 is CASSLASSTGRNSPLHF. The CDR3 bases are TGTGCCAGCAGCTTAGCCTCATCGACAGGGAGGAATTCACCCCTCCACTTT. The chain combines TRBV11-2 with TRBJ1-6; 7 nucleotides align to TRBD1. Trimming removed 1 base from V and 7 bases from J; junction bases left unmatched: 10. This CDR3 is built from 17 residues. Germline V gives CDR1 SGHAT, CDR2 FQNNGV.

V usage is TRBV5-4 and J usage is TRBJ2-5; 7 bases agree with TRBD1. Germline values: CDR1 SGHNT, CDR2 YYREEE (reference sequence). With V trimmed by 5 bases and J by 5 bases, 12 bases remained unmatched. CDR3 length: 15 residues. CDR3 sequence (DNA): TGTGCCAGCAGGTTTTACAGGGGTTTTGGGGAGACCCAGTACTTC. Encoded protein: CASRFYRGFGETQYF.